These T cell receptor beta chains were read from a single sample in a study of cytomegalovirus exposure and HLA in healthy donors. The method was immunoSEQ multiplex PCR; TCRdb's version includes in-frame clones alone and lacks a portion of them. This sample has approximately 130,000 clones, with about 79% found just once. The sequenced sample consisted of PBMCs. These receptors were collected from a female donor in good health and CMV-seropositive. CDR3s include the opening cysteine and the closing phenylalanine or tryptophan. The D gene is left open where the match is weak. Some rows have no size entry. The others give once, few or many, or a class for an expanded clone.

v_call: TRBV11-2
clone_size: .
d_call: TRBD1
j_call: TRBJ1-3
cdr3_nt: TGTGCCAGCAGCCCCTGGACAGGGGGAAACACCATATATTTT
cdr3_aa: CASSPWTGGNTIYF

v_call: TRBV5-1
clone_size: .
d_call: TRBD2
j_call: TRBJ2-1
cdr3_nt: TGCGCCAGCAGCTATCTAGCGGGGGCTCAGAGTGAGCAGTTCTTC
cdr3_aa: CASSYLAGAQSEQFF

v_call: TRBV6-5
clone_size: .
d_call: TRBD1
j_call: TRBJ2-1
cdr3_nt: TGTGCCAGCAGTAACACCGGGACAGGGAATGAGCAGTTCTTC
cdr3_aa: CASSNTGTGNEQFF

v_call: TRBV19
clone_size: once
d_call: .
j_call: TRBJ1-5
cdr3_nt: TGTGCCAGTAGTAATCTCGGGGGAGGACAGCCCCAGCATTTT
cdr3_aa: CASSNLGGGQPQHF

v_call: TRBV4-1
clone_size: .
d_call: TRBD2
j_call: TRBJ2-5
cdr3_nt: TGCGCCAGCAGCCGACCAGGGAGGGGAGAGACCCAGTACTTC
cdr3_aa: CASSRPGRGETQYF

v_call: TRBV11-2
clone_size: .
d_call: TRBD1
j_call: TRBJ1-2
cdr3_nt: TGTGCCAGCAGCTCCCGCGGAGGGGGCTCTGGCTACACCTTC
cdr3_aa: CASSSRGGGSGYTF

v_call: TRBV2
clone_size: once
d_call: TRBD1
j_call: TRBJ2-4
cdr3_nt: TGTGCCAGCAGTTCCGAACGACAGGGGAACATTCAGTACTTC
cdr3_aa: CASSSERQGNIQYF

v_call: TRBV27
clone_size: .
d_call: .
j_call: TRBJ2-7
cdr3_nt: TGTGCCAGCTCTCGTGGCGGGCCCTACGAGCAGTACTTC
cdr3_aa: CASSRGGPYEQYF

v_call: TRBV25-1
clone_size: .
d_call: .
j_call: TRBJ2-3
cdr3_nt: TGTGCCAGCAGTGAGGGGCAGGGCGAAGCAGATACGCAGTATTTT
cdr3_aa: CASSEGQGEADTQYF

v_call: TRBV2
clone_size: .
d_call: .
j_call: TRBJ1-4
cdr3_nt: TGTGCCAGCAGGATCGACAGAGGTGCAACTAATGAAAAACTGTTTTTT
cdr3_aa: CASRIDRGATNEKLFF

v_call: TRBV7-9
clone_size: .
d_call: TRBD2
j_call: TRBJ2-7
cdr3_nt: TGTGCCAGCAGCTTAGACCGGCCTAGCGGGAGTGGCGAGCAGTACTTC
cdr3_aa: CASSLDRPSGSGEQYF

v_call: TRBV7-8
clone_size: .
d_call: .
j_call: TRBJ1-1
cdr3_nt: TGTGCCAGCAGCCACGTGGGAGGCAAGACTGAAGCTTTCTTT
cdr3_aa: CASSHVGGKTEAFF

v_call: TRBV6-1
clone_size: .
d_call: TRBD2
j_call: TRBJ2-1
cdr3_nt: TGTGCCAGCAGTGAAGAGCTTTTTGCGGGGGACAATGAGCAGTTCTTC
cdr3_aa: CASSEELFAGDNEQFF

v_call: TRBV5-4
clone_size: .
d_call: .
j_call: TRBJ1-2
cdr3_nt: TGTGCCAGCAGCGCAACCTACCAGGGTTATACTGGCTACACCTTC
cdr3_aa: CASSATYQGYTGYTF

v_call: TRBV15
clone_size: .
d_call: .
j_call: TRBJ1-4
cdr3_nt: TGTGCCACCAAACCGCGCGGGTTTTCTAATGAAAAACTGTTTTTT
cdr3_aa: CATKPRGFSNEKLFF

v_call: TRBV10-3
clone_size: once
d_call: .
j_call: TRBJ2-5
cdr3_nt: TGTGCCATCGGCGGGGATTCGGGGACCCAGTACTTC
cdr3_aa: CAIGGDSGTQYF

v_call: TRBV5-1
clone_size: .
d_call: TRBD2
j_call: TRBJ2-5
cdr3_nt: TGCGCCAGCAGCTCGTTACTAGCGGGGGTTCAAGAGACCCAGTACTTC
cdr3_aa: CASSSLLAGVQETQYF

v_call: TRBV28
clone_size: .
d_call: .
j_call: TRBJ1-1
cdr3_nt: TGTGCCACCTTAACTCCGGGACAACTCGGGGCTTTCTTT
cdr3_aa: CATLTPGQLGAFF

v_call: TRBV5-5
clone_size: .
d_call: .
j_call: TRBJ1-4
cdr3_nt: TGTGCCAGCAGCCGGGACACCTCTAATGAAAAACTGTTTTTT
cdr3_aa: CASSRDTSNEKLFF

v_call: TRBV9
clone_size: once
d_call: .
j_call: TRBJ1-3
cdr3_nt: TGTGCCAGCAGAGCGGACAGCTCTGGAAACACCATATATTTT
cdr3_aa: CASRADSSGNTIYF

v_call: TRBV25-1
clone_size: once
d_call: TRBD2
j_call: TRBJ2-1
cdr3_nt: TGTGCCAGCAGTGACCTTAAACTAGCGGGAATAGGCAATGAGCAGTTCTTC
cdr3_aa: CASSDLKLAGIGNEQFF

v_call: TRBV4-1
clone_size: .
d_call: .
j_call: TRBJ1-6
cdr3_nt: TGCGCCAGCAGCAACAATATCCCCAGCTCCTATAATTCACCCCTCCACTTT
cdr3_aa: CASSNNIPSSYNSPLHF

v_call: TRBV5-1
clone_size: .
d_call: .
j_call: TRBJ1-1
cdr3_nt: TGCGCCAGCAGCTTGACTGACAGCGAGACAAACACTGAAGCTTTCTTT
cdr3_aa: CASSLTDSETNTEAFF

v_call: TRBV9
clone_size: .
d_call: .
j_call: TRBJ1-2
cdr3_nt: TGTGCCAGCAGCCAGACAGCAAGAGATGGCTACACCTTC
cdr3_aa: CASSQTARDGYTF

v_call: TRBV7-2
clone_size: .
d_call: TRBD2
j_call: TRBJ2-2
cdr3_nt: TGTGCCAGCAGCTCCGGACTAGCGGGAGTTACCGGGGAGCTGTTTTTT
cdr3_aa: CASSSGLAGVTGELFF

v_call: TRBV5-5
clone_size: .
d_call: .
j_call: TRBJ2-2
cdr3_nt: TGTGCCAGCAGCTTGGCCTTATTACAGGTGACCACCGGGGAGCTGTTTTTT
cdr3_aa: CASSLALLQVTTGELFF

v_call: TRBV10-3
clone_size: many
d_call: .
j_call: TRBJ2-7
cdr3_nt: TGTGCCACTTCGACTGTTACCTACGAGCAGTACTTC
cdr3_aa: CATSTVTYEQYF

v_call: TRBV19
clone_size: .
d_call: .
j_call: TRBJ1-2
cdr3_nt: TGTGCCAGTAGTGGGTGGCAACCGGCTAGCTATGGCTACACCTTC
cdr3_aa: CASSGWQPASYGYTF

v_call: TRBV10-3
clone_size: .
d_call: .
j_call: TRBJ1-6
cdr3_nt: TGTGCCATCAGTGGGAGACAGGCTAATAATTCACCCCTCCACTTT
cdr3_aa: CAISGRQANNSPLHF

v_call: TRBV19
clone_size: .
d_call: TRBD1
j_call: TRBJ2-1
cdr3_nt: TGTGCCAGTAGCCGATCCGACAGGGGTTCCTACAATGAGCAGTTCTTC
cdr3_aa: CASSRSDRGSYNEQFF

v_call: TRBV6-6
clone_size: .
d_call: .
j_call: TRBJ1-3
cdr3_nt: TGTGCCAGCACCCGTGGGCAAGGGGTCTCTGGAAACACCATATATTTT
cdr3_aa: CASTRGQGVSGNTIYF

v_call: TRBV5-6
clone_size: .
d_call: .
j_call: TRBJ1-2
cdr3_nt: TGTGCCAGCAGCCGACTCTATCGATACAGGGTTCGGGACTATGGCTACACCTTC
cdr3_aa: CASSRLYRYRVRDYGYTF

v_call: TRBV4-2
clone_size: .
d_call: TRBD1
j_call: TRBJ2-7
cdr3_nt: TGTGCCAGCAGCCACACGACAGGGAGAACTGCCTACGAGCAGTACTTC
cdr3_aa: CASSHTTGRTAYEQYF

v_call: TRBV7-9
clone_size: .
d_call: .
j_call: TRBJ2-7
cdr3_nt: TGTTCCAGCAGCTATGATTTCTACGAGCAGTACTTC
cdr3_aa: CSSSYDFYEQYF

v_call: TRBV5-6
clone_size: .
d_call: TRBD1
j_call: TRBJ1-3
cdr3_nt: TGTGCCAGCAGCCTCCGGGACAGGGCTGGAAACACCATATATTTT
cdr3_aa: CASSLRDRAGNTIYF

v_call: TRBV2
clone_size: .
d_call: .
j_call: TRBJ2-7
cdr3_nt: TGTGCCAGCACGACCCTGGGGCACGAGCAGTACTTC
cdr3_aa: CASTTLGHEQYF

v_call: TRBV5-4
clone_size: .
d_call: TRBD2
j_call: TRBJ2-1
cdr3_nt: TGTGCCAGCTACAGCGGGGGGACCTACAATGAGCAGTTCTTC
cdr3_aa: CASYSGGTYNEQFF

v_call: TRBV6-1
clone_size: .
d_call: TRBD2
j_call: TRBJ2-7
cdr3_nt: TGTGCCAGCAGTTTACTAGCGGCGGCCCCCTACGAGCAGTACTTC
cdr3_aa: CASSLLAAAPYEQYF

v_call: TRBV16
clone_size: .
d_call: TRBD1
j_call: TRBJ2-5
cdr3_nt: TGTGCCAGCAGCCAATCGCCAGGGGGCGAAGAGACCCAGTACTTC
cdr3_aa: CASSQSPGGEETQYF

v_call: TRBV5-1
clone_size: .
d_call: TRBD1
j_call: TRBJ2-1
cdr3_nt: TGCGCCAGCAGCTCCGGGACAGGGGCTGGGGAGCAGTTCTTC
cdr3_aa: CASSSGTGAGEQFF

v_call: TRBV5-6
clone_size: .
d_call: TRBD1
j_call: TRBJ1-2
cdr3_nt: TGTGCCAGCAGCTGGGTCCGGGACAGGGTTTATGGCTACACCTTC
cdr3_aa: CASSWVRDRVYGYTF

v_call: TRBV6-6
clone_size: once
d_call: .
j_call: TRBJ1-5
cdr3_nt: TGTGCCAGCAGAGATACAGGAAATAGCAATCAGCCCCAGCATTTT
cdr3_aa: CASRDTGNSNQPQHF

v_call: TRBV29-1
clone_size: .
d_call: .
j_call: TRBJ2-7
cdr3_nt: TGCAGCGTGCTACCCTCGAGCTCCTACGAGCAGTACTTC
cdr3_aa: CSVLPSSSYEQYF

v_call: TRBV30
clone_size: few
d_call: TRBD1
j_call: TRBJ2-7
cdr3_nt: TGTGCCTGGAGTGTCGGGGACAGCCGGATATACGAGCAGTACTTC
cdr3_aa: CAWSVGDSRIYEQYF

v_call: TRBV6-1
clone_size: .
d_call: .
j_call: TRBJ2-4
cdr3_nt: TGTGCCAGCAGCGAACACCTGACAGGGAGGAACATTCAGTACTTC
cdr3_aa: CASSEHLTGRNIQYF

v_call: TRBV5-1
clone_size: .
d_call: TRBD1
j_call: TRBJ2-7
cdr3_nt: TGCGCCAGCAGCAGGACAGGGGGGACGTACGAGCAGTACTTC
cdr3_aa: CASSRTGGTYEQYF

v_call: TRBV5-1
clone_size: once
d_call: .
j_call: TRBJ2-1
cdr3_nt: TGCGCCAGCAGCTTGGAACTAGCCACCAATGAGCAGTTCTTC
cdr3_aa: CASSLELATNEQFF

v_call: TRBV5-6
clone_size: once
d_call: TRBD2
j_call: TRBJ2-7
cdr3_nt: TGTGCCAGCAGCTCACCGGGACTAGCGGCCTACGAGCAGTACTTC
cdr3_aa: CASSSPGLAAYEQYF

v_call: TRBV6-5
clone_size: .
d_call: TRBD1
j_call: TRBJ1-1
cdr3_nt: TGTGCCAGCAGTGCACGGGACAGTTTAATCGCTGAAGCTTTCTTT
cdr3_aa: CASSARDSLIAEAFF

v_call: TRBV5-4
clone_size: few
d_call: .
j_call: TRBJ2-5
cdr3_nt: TGTGCCAGCAGCTTGACGGGGTCAGAGACCCAGTACTTC
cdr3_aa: CASSLTGSETQYF

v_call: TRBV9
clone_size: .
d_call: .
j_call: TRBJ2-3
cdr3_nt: TGTGCCAGCAGCGTAGCAGGAACAGCGGCAGATACGCAGTATTTT
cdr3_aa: CASSVAGTAADTQYF

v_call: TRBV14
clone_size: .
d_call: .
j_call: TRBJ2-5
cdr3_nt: TGTGCCAGCAGCGGATGGACTTCGGAGACCCAGTACTTC
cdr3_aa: CASSGWTSETQYF

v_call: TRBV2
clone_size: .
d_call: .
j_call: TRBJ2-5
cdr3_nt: TGTGCCAGCAGTAGGACAAGGCAAGAGACCCAGTACTTC
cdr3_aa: CASSRTRQETQYF